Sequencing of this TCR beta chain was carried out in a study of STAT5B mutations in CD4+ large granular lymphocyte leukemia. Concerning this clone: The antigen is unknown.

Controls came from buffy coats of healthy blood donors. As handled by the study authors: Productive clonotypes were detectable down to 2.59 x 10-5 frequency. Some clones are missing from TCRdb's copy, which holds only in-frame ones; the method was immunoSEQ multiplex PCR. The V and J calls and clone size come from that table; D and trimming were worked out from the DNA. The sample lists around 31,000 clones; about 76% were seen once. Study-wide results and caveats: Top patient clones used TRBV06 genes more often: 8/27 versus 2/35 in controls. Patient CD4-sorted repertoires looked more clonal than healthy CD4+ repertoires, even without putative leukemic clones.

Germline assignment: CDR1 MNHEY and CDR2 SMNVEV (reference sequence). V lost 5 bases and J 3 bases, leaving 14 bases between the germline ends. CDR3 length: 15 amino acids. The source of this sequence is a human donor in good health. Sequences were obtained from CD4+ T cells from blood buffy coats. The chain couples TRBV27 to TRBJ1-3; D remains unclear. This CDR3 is CASSPRAPIGNTIYF. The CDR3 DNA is TGTGCCAGCAGTCCACGGGCCCCGATTGGAAACACCATATATTTT.